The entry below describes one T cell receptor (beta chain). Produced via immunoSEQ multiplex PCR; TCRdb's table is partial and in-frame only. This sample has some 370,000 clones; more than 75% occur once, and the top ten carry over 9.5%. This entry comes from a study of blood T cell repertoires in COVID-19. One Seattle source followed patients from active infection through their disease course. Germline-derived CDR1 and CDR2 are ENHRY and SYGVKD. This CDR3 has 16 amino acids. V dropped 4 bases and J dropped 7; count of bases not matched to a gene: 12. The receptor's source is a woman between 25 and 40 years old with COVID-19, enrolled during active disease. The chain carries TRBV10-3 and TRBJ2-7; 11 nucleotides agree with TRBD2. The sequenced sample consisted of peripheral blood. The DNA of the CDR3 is TGTGCCATCAGTGGGCGTAGCGGGAGGGCCGGTACAGAGCAGTACTTC. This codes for CAISGRSGRAGTEQYF.